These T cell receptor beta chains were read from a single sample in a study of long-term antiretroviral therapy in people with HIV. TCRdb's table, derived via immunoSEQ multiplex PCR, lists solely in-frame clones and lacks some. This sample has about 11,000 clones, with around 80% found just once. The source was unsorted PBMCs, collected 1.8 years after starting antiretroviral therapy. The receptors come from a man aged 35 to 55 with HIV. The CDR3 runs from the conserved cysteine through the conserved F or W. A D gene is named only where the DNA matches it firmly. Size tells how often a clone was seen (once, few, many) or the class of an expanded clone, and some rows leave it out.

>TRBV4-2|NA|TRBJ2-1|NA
CASSHYGTWGLDEQFF
TGTGCCAGCAGCCACTACGGGACTTGGGGCCTCGATGAGCAGTTCTTC
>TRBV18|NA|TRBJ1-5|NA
CASSPRGVLGSNQPQHF
TGTGCCAGCTCACCGAGGGGGGTCTTAGGCAGCAATCAGCCCCAGCATTTT
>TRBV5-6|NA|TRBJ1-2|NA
CASSSTRQGSYGYTF
TGTGCCAGCAGCTCCACCCGTCAGGGCTCCTATGGCTACACCTTC
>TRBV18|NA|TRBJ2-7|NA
CASSLSSQSSYEQYF
TGTGCCAGCTCACTCTCGTCTCAAAGCTCCTACGAGCAGTACTTC
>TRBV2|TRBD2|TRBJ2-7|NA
CASSETGLAGGYEQYF
TGTGCCAGCAGTGAGACCGGACTAGCGGGAGGCTACGAGCAGTACTTC
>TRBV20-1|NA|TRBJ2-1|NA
CSATWYNEQFF
TGCAGTGCTACCTGGTACAATGAGCAGTTCTTC
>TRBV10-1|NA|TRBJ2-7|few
CASSEGRGDEQYF
TGCGCCAGCAGTGAGGGCAGGGGGGACGAGCAGTACTTC
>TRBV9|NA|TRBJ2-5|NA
CASSVAGETQYF
TGTGCCAGCAGCGTAGCTGGGGAGACCCAGTACTTC
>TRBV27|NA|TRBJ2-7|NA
CASSLSPQSYEQYF
TGTGCCAGCAGTTTATCACCACAGTCCTACGAGCAGTACTTC
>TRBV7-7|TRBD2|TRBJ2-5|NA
CASSLTGTSGETQYF
TGTGCCAGCAGCTTAACCGGGACTAGTGGGGAGACCCAGTACTTC
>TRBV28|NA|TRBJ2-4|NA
CASRERGRDIQYF
TGTGCCAGTCGTGAGAGGGGGAGAGACATTCAGTACTTC
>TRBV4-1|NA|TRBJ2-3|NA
CASSQGFSTDTQYF
TGCGCCAGCAGCCAAGGGTTTAGCACAGATACGCAGTATTTT
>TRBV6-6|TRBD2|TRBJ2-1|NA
CASKIAGDEQFF
TGTGCCAGCAAAATAGCGGGAGATGAGCAGTTCTTC
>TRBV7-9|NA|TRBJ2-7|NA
CASSSEWLFEQYF
TGTGCCAGCAGCTCAGAATGGCTCTTCGAGCAGTACTTC
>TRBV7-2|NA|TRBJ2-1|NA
CASSLGEVDEQFF
TGTGCCAGCAGCTTAGGGGAGGTGGATGAGCAGTTCTTC
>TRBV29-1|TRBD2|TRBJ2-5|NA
CSVAWTSGDQETQYF
TGCAGCGTTGCGTGGACTAGCGGAGATCAAGAGACCCAGTACTTC
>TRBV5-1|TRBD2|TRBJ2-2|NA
CASSSGTRNTGELFF
TGCGCCAGCAGCTCGGGGACTAGGAACACCGGGGAGCTGTTTTTT
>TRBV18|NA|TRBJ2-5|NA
CASSRLNGHQETQYF
TGTGCCAGCTCACGCTTAAATGGACACCAAGAGACCCAGTACTTC
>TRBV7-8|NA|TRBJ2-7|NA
CASSLDPGLTYEQYF
TGTGCCAGCAGCTTAGACCCCGGGCTGACCTACGAGCAGTACTTC
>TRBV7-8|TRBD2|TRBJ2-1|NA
CASSLLWGGGSYNEQFF
TGTGCCAGCAGCTTATTGTGGGGCGGCGGGAGTTACAATGAGCAGTTCTTC
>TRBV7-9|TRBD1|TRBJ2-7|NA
CASSPRTGGNYEQYF
TGTGCCAGCAGCCCCCGGACAGGGGGCAACTACGAGCAGTACTTC
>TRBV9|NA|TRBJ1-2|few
CASTESAGGGYGYTF
TGTGCCAGCACCGAAAGTGCGGGGGGCGGCTATGGCTACACCTTC
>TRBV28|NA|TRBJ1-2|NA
CASSAPLGRRGYTF
TGTGCCAGCAGCGCCCCCCTGGGTCGCCGTGGCTACACCTTC
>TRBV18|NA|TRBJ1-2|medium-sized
CASSPGQGLYGYTF
TGTGCCAGCTCACCAGGGCAGGGTCTCTATGGCTACACCTTC
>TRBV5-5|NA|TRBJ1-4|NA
CASSFGGGTVDEKLFF
TGTGCCAGCAGCTTCGGGGGGGGAACGGTTGATGAAAAACTGTTTTTT
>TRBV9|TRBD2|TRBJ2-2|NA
CASSVVSGSTGGELFF
TGTGCCAGCAGCGTAGTTAGCGGGAGTACTGGCGGGGAGCTGTTTTTT
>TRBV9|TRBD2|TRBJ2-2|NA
CASSVAGGPTGELFF
TGTGCCAGCAGCGTAGCGGGAGGACCCACCGGGGAGCTGTTTTTT